This TCR beta chain appears in the sequencing data of a study of T cell changes during pregnancy in multiple sclerosis (dated by TCRdb to about 2019). Context from the whole study: The study looked at changes in the T cell repertoire across pregnancy in women with multiple sclerosis.

About this clone itself: Its antigen target is currently unknown. Base qualities are not provided; no much larger clone lies one nucleotide away.

The germline V gene (reference sequence) supplies CDR1 LNHNV and CDR2 YYDKDF. Relative to germline, V is 3 bases shorter and J is 6 bases shorter, with 14 bases between their ends. Spanning cysteine to phenylalanine, the CDR3 consists of 15 amino acids. This entry keeps only the CDR3 DNA: 45 bases, framed from base 1. Library preparation employed the immunoSEQ multiplex PCR assay. The clones in this table, taken by TCRdb from immuneACCESS, are in-frame only. Not every clone is retained; where verified, under half of the shortfall comes from an unresolved V gene, and the cause of the rest is unknown. The sample records tens of thousands of clones, roughly 93% of which are singletons. The ten largest clones capture approximately 3.8% of the sample.

The sequence joins TRBV15 to TRBJ2-2; the D gene cannot be named for sure. The sample here was CD8+ T cells from peripheral blood mononuclear cells, taken in the second trimester of pregnancy. The TCR comes from a female donor with multiple sclerosis, enrolled in a pregnancy study. The sequenced DNA is TGTGCCACCAGCAGCACAGTCTTGAGTGCCGGGGAGCTGTTTTTT. Its protein product is CATSSTVLSAGELFF. The full variable domain, with segments outside the CDR3 supplied by the reference TRBV15 and TRBJ2-2 proteins, appears as DAMVIQNPRYQVTQFGKPVTLSCSQTLNHNVMYWYQQKSSQAPKLLFHYYDKDFNNEADTPDNFQSRRPNTSFCFLDIRSPGLGDTAMYLCATSSTVLSAGELFFGEGSRLTVL.